This TCR beta chain was profiled in a study of shared clonotypes between healthy human individuals. The naive CD8 subset, CD45RO-negative cells positively selected for CCR7, excluded terminally differentiated effector memory CD45RA+ cells. The authors loaded 200 ng DNA, around 32,000 T cell genomes, into sorted-subset replicate PCRs. Profiled with immunoSEQ multiplex PCR; TCRdb holds only in-frame clones, not every one. The repertoire consists of approximately 2,200,000 clones, with 93% occurring once and the leading ten covering roughly 1.8%. The ends were cut back, 5 bases at V and 1 base at J, with 14 bases in the middle. Germline values: CDR1 SEHNR, CDR2 FQNEAQ (reference sequence). The CDR3 covers 16 residues. This clone was seen only once. Its specificity is unknown. Study-level points and caveats: In this cohort, only blood was sampled, and tissue repertoires likely differ. Represented diversity, genetic and exposure-history alike, was limited by few donors.

The TCR was taken from a man between 18 and 35 years old in good health. Some clones in this sample may be carry-over from other donors' samples. Sequencing used naive CD8+ T cells from PBMCs. The chain couples TRBV7-9 to TRBJ2-2; tentatively, D is TRBD2 (6 bases). The CDR3 spells CASSPSALGNTGELFF. The CDR3 DNA is TGTGCCAGCAGCCCTAGCGCCCTCGGGAACACCGGGGAGCTGTTTTTT.